This T cell receptor beta chain was captured by sequencing in a study of T-cell reconstitution after alpha-beta-depleted transplantation in children. A TCRbeta library incorporating unique molecular identifiers was prepared. TCRdb ran MiXCR on the PCR reads and lists one entry per CDR3 protein. Of approximately 590,000 distinct CDR3 sequences listed, about 10% are singletons. The CDR3 spans 18 residues. Unmatched junction bases numbered 8, after V lost 7 bases and J lost 0 bases. Germline V lookup: CDR1 MRHNA, CDR2 SNTAGT. Sequencing used PBMCs from the stem cell graft donor, obtained from the stem cell graft. The TCR sequence derives from a human donor who donated a stem cell graft to a child with acute myeloid leukemia. This chain joins TRBV6-4 and TRBJ2-1, with 14 positions matching TRBD2. This CDR3 is CASTGLAGGIPSYNEQFF. CDR3 in DNA: TGTGCCAGCACCGGACTAGCGGGAGGTATTCCCTCCTACAATGAGCAGTTCTTC.